This TCR beta chain was profiled in a study of blood T cells in healthy people across ages. It was with a sample-barcoded 5' primer and a J-beta primer mix that a second PCR of about 7 to 12 cycles was run. TCRdb passed the 5' RACE reads through MiXCR, listing each CDR3 protein once. The repertoire holds about 640,000 distinct CDR3 sequences, approximately 30% seen once, with about 15% in the top ten. This clonotype was seen at least ten times. V was shortened by 2 bases and J by 7 bases, with 18 bases between the two germline ends. This CDR3 comprises 15 residues. Looked up from germline, CDR1 is LGHDT and CDR2 is YNNKEL (reference sequence).

The sequence was obtained from a woman older than 75 in good health. The chain recombines TRBV3-1 with TRBJ2-7; D is possibly TRBD2 (6 bases). Sequences were obtained from blood. For the CDR3, the DNA is TGTGCCAGCAGCCAATCAGGGACTGTTCTACGGGAGCAGTACTTC. Translating it yields CASSQSGTVLREQYF.